This T cell receptor beta chain is drawn from a study of identical twins. Study-wide points: Cord blood beta clonotypes that were abundant carried fewer insertions, and memory repertoires showed no such trend.

The table lists this clonotype with many counts. Its antigen remains unknown. The germline V gene has CDR1 SGHRS and CDR2 YFSETQ. The CDR3 has 13 residues. The V gene end was trimmed by 3 bases and the J gene end by 2 bases; junction bases not matched to a gene: 2. Template switching, a step in the protocol, added a universal primer site, and cDNA carried unique molecular identifiers. One entry per CDR3 protein results from TCRdb running MiXCR on the 5' RACE reads. The sample lists under 350,000 distinct CDR3 sequences, 9.5% seen once, with about 7.1% in the top ten. The same specimen was also included in a second study, on yellow fever vaccine responses in identical twins.

This TCR came from a woman younger than 30 in good health. The chain uses TRBV5-1 and TRBJ2-7, with 7 bases lining up with TRBD2. Material for sequencing was CD8+ T cells sorted from blood. CDR3 protein: CASSYSGPYEQYF. The CDR3 coding sequence is TGCGCCAGCAGCTATAGCGGGCCCTACGAGCAGTACTTC.